The rows below give T cell receptor beta chains drawn from one sample of a study of T cell responses to AZD1222 COVID-19 vaccine. The assay was immunoSEQ multiplex PCR, and TCRdb's table has in-frame clones only and misses some. The repertoire has about 130,000 clones, over 75% of them found once; the top ten carry about 22%. Source: peripheral blood, taken on day 0 of AZD1222 vaccination. All receptors derive from an adult in good health. The CDR3 runs from the conserved cysteine through the conserved F or W. D genes are given only for firm matches. The size of a clone is reported for some rows only, either as once, few or many, or as a class for expanded clones.

d_call: -; v_call: TRBV6-2/TRBV6-3; j_call: TRBJ2-7; clone_size: -; cdr3_aa: CASSYRQVSYEQYF; cdr3_nt: TGTGCCAGCAGTTACCGACAGGTCTCCTACGAGCAGTACTTC
d_call: -; v_call: TRBV3-1/TRBV3-2; j_call: TRBJ2-7; clone_size: -; cdr3_aa: CASSPQWGGYEQYF; cdr3_nt: TGTGCCAGCAGCCCCCAGTGGGGAGGCTACGAGCAGTACTTC
d_call: -; v_call: TRBV6-5; j_call: TRBJ2-7; clone_size: -; cdr3_aa: CASSYSGVPTYEQYF; cdr3_nt: TGTGCCAGCAGTTACTCGGGGGTTCCCACCTACGAGCAGTACTTC
d_call: -; v_call: TRBV5-6; j_call: TRBJ1-2; clone_size: -; cdr3_aa: CASSFRRGWGYTF; cdr3_nt: TGTGCCAGCAGCTTTCGGCGGGGCTGGGGCTACACCTTC
d_call: -; v_call: TRBV7-2; j_call: TRBJ1-5; clone_size: -; cdr3_aa: CASSLNWDQPQHF; cdr3_nt: TGTGCCAGCAGCTTGAATTGGGATCAGCCCCAGCATTTT
d_call: -; v_call: TRBV6-6; j_call: TRBJ1-1; clone_size: -; cdr3_aa: CASIVGQLDTEAFF; cdr3_nt: TGTGCCAGCATCGTAGGACAGTTAGACACTGAAGCTTTCTTT
d_call: TRBD1; v_call: TRBV29-1; j_call: TRBJ1-1; clone_size: -; cdr3_aa: CSAGQGMNTEAFF; cdr3_nt: TGCAGCGCCGGACAGGGGATGAACACTGAAGCTTTCTTT
d_call: -; v_call: TRBV30; j_call: TRBJ1-2; clone_size: -; cdr3_aa: CASRYLYGYTF; cdr3_nt: TGTGCCTCCAGATACCTCTATGGCTACACCTTC
d_call: -; v_call: TRBV7-2; j_call: TRBJ2-3; clone_size: -; cdr3_aa: CASSSGHVGDTQYF; cdr3_nt: TGTGCCAGCAGCTCCGGACACGTGGGAGATACGCAGTATTTT
d_call: -; v_call: TRBV28; j_call: TRBJ1-5; clone_size: -; cdr3_aa: CASSFGGVGVGNQPQHF; cdr3_nt: TGTGCCAGCAGTTTTGGGGGCGTTGGTGTTGGCAATCAGCCCCAGCATTTT
d_call: -; v_call: TRBV19; j_call: TRBJ2-1; clone_size: -; cdr3_aa: CASSTPGPGEQFF; cdr3_nt: TGTGCCAGTAGTACCCCCGGTCCGGGCGAGCAGTTCTTC
d_call: -; v_call: TRBV27; j_call: TRBJ1-6; clone_size: -; cdr3_aa: CASSSSLWISPLHF; cdr3_nt: TGTGCCAGCAGTTCTTCACTATGGATCTCGCCCCTCCACTTT
d_call: TRBD1; v_call: TRBV5-1; j_call: TRBJ1-1; clone_size: -; cdr3_aa: CASSPGTANTEAFF; cdr3_nt: TGCGCCAGCAGCCCGGGGACAGCGAACACTGAAGCTTTCTTT
d_call: -; v_call: TRBV9; j_call: TRBJ2-5; clone_size: once; cdr3_aa: CASSPRRGETQYF; cdr3_nt: TGTGCCAGCAGCCCTCGGAGGGGGGAGACCCAGTACTTC
d_call: TRBD1; v_call: TRBV2; j_call: TRBJ1-1; clone_size: -; cdr3_aa: CASAGQTNTEAFF; cdr3_nt: TGTGCCAGCGCGGGACAGACAAACACTGAAGCTTTCTTT
d_call: -; v_call: TRBV6-5; j_call: TRBJ1-3; clone_size: once; cdr3_aa: CASRARNSGNTIYF; cdr3_nt: TGTGCCAGCAGGGCCAGGAACTCTGGAAACACCATATATTTT
d_call: TRBD1; v_call: TRBV2; j_call: TRBJ1-5; clone_size: -; cdr3_aa: CASTWAGGPSNQPQHF; cdr3_nt: TGTGCCAGCACCTGGGCAGGGGGACCTAGCAATCAGCCCCAGCATTTT
d_call: -; v_call: TRBV19; j_call: TRBJ1-2; clone_size: -; cdr3_aa: CASSTPGTADGYTF; cdr3_nt: TGTGCCAGTAGTACCCCCGGGACGGCGGATGGCTACACCTTC
d_call: -; v_call: TRBV6-5; j_call: TRBJ1-6; clone_size: -; cdr3_aa: CASTLYRNSPLHF; cdr3_nt: TGTGCCAGCACTCTGTACAGGAATTCACCCCTCCACTTT
d_call: -; v_call: TRBV27; j_call: TRBJ2-7; clone_size: -; cdr3_aa: CASSLGGSYEQYF; cdr3_nt: TGTGCCAGCAGTTTGGGCGGATCCTACGAGCAGTACTTC
d_call: -; v_call: TRBV4-1; j_call: TRBJ2-7; clone_size: -; cdr3_aa: CASSQAISHEQYF; cdr3_nt: TGCGCCAGCAGCCAAGCGATCAGCCACGAGCAGTACTTC
d_call: -; v_call: TRBV13; j_call: TRBJ2-7; clone_size: -; cdr3_aa: CASSLGAGKRPYEQYF; cdr3_nt: TGTGCCAGCAGCTTAGGGGCAGGGAAAAGGCCCTACGAGCAGTACTTC
d_call: -; v_call: TRBV7-2; j_call: TRBJ1-4; clone_size: -; cdr3_aa: CASSSKVTFNEKLFF; cdr3_nt: TGTGCCAGCAGCTCAAAGGTCACTTTTAATGAAAAACTGTTTTTT
d_call: -; v_call: TRBV5-1; j_call: TRBJ1-2; clone_size: -; cdr3_aa: CASSFAGAFGYTF; cdr3_nt: TGCGCCAGCAGCTTCGCAGGGGCATTTGGCTACACCTTC
d_call: -; v_call: TRBV28; j_call: TRBJ1-2; clone_size: -; cdr3_aa: CASSLLDSYYGYTF; cdr3_nt: TGTGCCAGCAGTTTATTAGACAGCTACTATGGCTACACCTTC
d_call: TRBD2; v_call: TRBV28; j_call: TRBJ2-7; clone_size: -; cdr3_aa: CASSYPLAGTSYEQYF; cdr3_nt: TGTGCCAGCAGTTATCCCTTAGCGGGGACCTCCTACGAGCAGTACTTC
d_call: -; v_call: TRBV10-1; j_call: TRBJ1-1; clone_size: -; cdr3_aa: CASSEYVGDTEAFF; cdr3_nt: TGCGCCAGCAGTGAGTATGTGGGGGATACTGAAGCTTTCTTT
d_call: TRBD1; v_call: TRBV27; j_call: TRBJ1-2; clone_size: -; cdr3_aa: CASSTHSTGAKGGYTF; cdr3_nt: TGTGCCAGCAGTACACATTCGACAGGGGCGAAAGGCGGCTACACCTTC
d_call: -; v_call: TRBV19; j_call: TRBJ1-5; clone_size: once; cdr3_aa: CASRPGHTQPQHF; cdr3_nt: TGTGCCAGTCGGCCCGGACACACTCAGCCCCAGCATTTT
d_call: -; v_call: TRBV20-1; j_call: TRBJ1-2; clone_size: -; cdr3_aa: CSAPQSQGYTF; cdr3_nt: TGCAGTGCTCCACAAAGCCAAGGCTACACCTTC
d_call: TRBD2; v_call: TRBV9; j_call: TRBJ2-1; clone_size: -; cdr3_aa: CASSATLGGASYNEQFF; cdr3_nt: TGTGCCAGCAGCGCCACGCTCGGGGGGGCGAGCTACAATGAGCAGTTCTTC
d_call: -; v_call: TRBV3-1/TRBV3-2; j_call: TRBJ1-1; clone_size: -; cdr3_aa: CASSQRTEAFF; cdr3_nt: TGTGCCAGCAGCCAGAGAACTGAAGCTTTCTTT
d_call: TRBD1; v_call: TRBV30; j_call: TRBJ1-5; clone_size: -; cdr3_aa: CAWQTGWNQPQHF; cdr3_nt: TGTGCCTGGCAGACAGGGTGGAATCAGCCCCAGCATTTT
d_call: -; v_call: TRBV5-4; j_call: TRBJ1-3; clone_size: -; cdr3_aa: CASRAESGNTIYF; cdr3_nt: TGTGCCAGCAGGGCGGAATCTGGAAACACCATATATTTT
d_call: -; v_call: TRBV2; j_call: TRBJ1-2; clone_size: -; cdr3_aa: CASGEYGYTF; cdr3_nt: TGTGCCAGCGGAGAGTATGGCTACACCTTC
d_call: -; v_call: TRBV28; j_call: TRBJ1-6; clone_size: -; cdr3_aa: CASSLTGTKGSPLHF; cdr3_nt: TGTGCCAGCAGTTTAACGGGGACTAAGGGTTCACCCCTCCACTTT
d_call: TRBD1; v_call: TRBV5-8; j_call: TRBJ1-6; clone_size: -; cdr3_aa: CASSKPLRQGNSPLHF; cdr3_nt: TGTGCCAGCAGCAAACCCTTAAGACAGGGAAATTCACCCCTCCACTTT
d_call: -; v_call: TRBV2; j_call: TRBJ2-5; clone_size: -; cdr3_aa: CASSAPGQETQYF; cdr3_nt: TGTGCCAGCAGTGCGCCGGGTCAAGAGACCCAGTACTTC
d_call: -; v_call: TRBV7-2; j_call: TRBJ1-1; clone_size: -; cdr3_aa: CASSLAGDTEAFF; cdr3_nt: TGTGCCAGCAGCTTAGCAGGGGACACTGAAGCTTTCTTT
d_call: -; v_call: TRBV3-1/TRBV3-2; j_call: TRBJ1-5; clone_size: -; cdr3_aa: CASSGSLVAQPQHF; cdr3_nt: TGTGCCAGCAGCGGTAGCCTGGTCGCTCAGCCCCAGCATTTT
d_call: -; v_call: TRBV6-5; j_call: TRBJ1-2; clone_size: -; cdr3_aa: CASSNPQVYYGYTF; cdr3_nt: TGTGCCAGCAGTAACCCCCAGGTCTACTATGGCTACACCTTC
d_call: TRBD1; v_call: TRBV9; j_call: TRBJ1-2; clone_size: -; cdr3_aa: CASSPRGTEFTYGYTF; cdr3_nt: TGTGCCAGCAGCCCCAGGGGGACAGAATTTACCTATGGCTACACCTTC
d_call: TRBD1; v_call: TRBV7-8; j_call: TRBJ1-1; clone_size: -; cdr3_aa: CASSNDRGHLSAFF; cdr3_nt: TGTGCCAGCAGTAACGACAGGGGGCACCTTTCAGCTTTCTTT
d_call: -; v_call: TRBV11-2; j_call: TRBJ2-7; clone_size: few; cdr3_aa: CASSSPWNRHEQYF; cdr3_nt: TGTGCCAGCAGCTCCCCATGGAATCGCCACGAGCAGTACTTC
d_call: -; v_call: TRBV7-2; j_call: TRBJ1-1; clone_size: few; cdr3_aa: CASSSSRGQVGTEAFF; cdr3_nt: TGTGCCAGCAGCTCAAGTCGGGGACAAGTCGGGACTGAAGCTTTCTTT
d_call: -; v_call: TRBV16; j_call: TRBJ2-1; clone_size: -; cdr3_aa: CASSQSASLNEQFF; cdr3_nt: TGTGCCAGCAGCCAATCGGCCTCTCTCAATGAGCAGTTCTTC
d_call: -; v_call: TRBV13; j_call: TRBJ2-4; clone_size: -; cdr3_aa: CASSSIIYKNIQYF; cdr3_nt: TGTGCCAGCAGCTCAATTATTTACAAAAACATTCAGTACTTC
d_call: TRBD1; v_call: TRBV5-1; j_call: TRBJ1-2; clone_size: -; cdr3_aa: CASSTDRGDYGYTF; cdr3_nt: TGCGCCAGCAGCACGGACAGGGGTGACTATGGCTACACCTTC
d_call: -; v_call: TRBV4-3; j_call: TRBJ2-1; clone_size: -; cdr3_aa: CASSQIWGPSSREQFF; cdr3_nt: TGCGCCAGCAGCCAAATTTGGGGGCCCTCATCCAGGGAGCAGTTCTTC
d_call: -; v_call: TRBV7-2; j_call: TRBJ2-1; clone_size: -; cdr3_aa: CASSLTRGSSYNEQFF; cdr3_nt: TGTGCCAGCAGCTTAACTCGCGGAAGCTCCTACAATGAGCAGTTCTTC
d_call: -; v_call: TRBV2; j_call: TRBJ1-4; clone_size: -; cdr3_aa: CASSSTIPNEKLFF; cdr3_nt: TGTGCCAGCAGTTCCACGATACCTAATGAAAAACTGTTTTTT
d_call: -; v_call: TRBV6-6; j_call: TRBJ1-3; clone_size: once; cdr3_aa: CASSSGAGNTIYF; cdr3_nt: TGTGCCAGCTCGTCCGGAGCTGGAAACACCATATATTTT
d_call: -; v_call: TRBV5-1; j_call: TRBJ1-3; clone_size: -; cdr3_aa: CAVRDTESNTIYF; cdr3_nt: TGCGCCGTCCGGGACACAGAATCGAACACCATATATTTT
d_call: TRBD1; v_call: TRBV6-2/TRBV6-3; j_call: TRBJ2-7; clone_size: -; cdr3_aa: CASSYSRQGANRYEQYF; cdr3_nt: TGTGCCAGCAGTTACTCGAGGCAGGGGGCGAATCGCTACGAGCAGTACTTC
d_call: -; v_call: TRBV27; j_call: TRBJ1-2; clone_size: -; cdr3_aa: CASSFLRGAEGYTF; cdr3_nt: TGTGCCAGCAGTTTTCTGAGGGGCGCCGAAGGCTACACCTTC